The 20 T cell receptor beta chains listed next were all sequenced from one sample in a study of Ad26.COV2.S vaccination and SARS-CoV-2 variants. The protocol was immunoSEQ multiplex PCR, while the TCRdb copy is restricted to in-frame clones and leaves out a portion. The sample yields about 180,000 clones, roughly nine tenths seen once. The specimen was peripheral blood, collected after recovery from COVID-19. These receptors all stem from a human donor who had recovered from COVID-19.

The CDR3 DNA is TGTGCCAGCCGCGAGGAGCCGTCCTACAATGAGCAGTTCTTC. Amino acid sequence: CASREEPSYNEQFF. This chain links TRBV2 with TRBJ2-1; D is undetermined. V was shortened by 8 bases and J by 1 base, with 12 bases between the two germline ends. The germline V gene has CDR1 SNHLY and CDR2 FYNNEI. This CDR3 is 14 amino acids long. The variable domain in full, completed from reference TRBV2 and TRBJ2-1, reads EPEVTQTPSHQVTQMGQEVILRCVPISNHLYFYWYRQILGQKVEFLVSFYNNEISEKSEIFDDQFSVERPDGSNFTLKIRSTKLEDSAMYFCASREEPSYNEQFFGPGTRLTVL.

J is TRBJ1-4 and V is TRBV3-1 (or the pseudogene TRBV3-2), with 9 bases matching TRBD1. This CDR3 is 13 amino acids long. Germline CDR1 is LGHDT and CDR2 is YNNKEL (reference sequence). After removal of 3 bases from V and 13 bases from J, the junction contained 6 bases not matched to a gene. Here the CDR3 reads CASSHRGQGTLFF. The CDR3 bases are TGTGCCAGCAGCCACCGCGGACAGGGGACACTGTTTTTT.

V is TRBV11-2 and J is TRBJ2-1; D is uncertain. The germline V gene encodes CDR1 SGHAT and CDR2 FQNNGV. The CDR3 totals 13 residues. Trimming took off 10 bases at V and 4 bases at J, with 14 bases between the two ends. CDR3 nucleotides: TGTGCCACCCGCGACCCACAATACAATGAGCAGTTCTTC. The encoded protein is CATRDPQYNEQFF.

This clone was seen a handful of times. V is TRBV5-1 and J is TRBJ2-3; D is perhaps TRBD2 (5 bases). V was trimmed by 4 bases and J by 3 bases, leaving 18 bases between them. The CDR3 sequence is 16 residues long. CDR1 SGHRS and CDR2 YFSETQ come from the germline V gene. Written as DNA, the CDR3 is TGCGCCAGCAGCACCGGACTGGTGGTGGAGACAGATACGCAGTATTTT. Its protein product is CASSTGLVVETDTQYF. The full variable domain, completed using reference TRBV5-1 and TRBJ2-3, is KAGVTQTPRYLIKTRGQQVTLSCSPISGHRSVSWYQQTPGQGLQFLFEYFSETQRNKGNFPGRFSGRQFSNSRSEMNVSTLELGDSALYLCASSTGLVVETDTQYFGPGTRLTVL.

The chain joins TRBV6-5 to TRBJ2-7; D possibly corresponds to TRBD2 (6 bases). CDR1 is MNHEY, CDR2 SVGAGI, per germline. Deletions cut 5 bases from V and 2 bases from J, with 16 bases between. This CDR3 region has 15 residues. CDR3 in amino acids: CASSRYVGGAYEQYF. In DNA, the CDR3 is TGTGCCAGCAGTCGCTACGTCGGAGGGGCCTACGAGCAGTACTTC.

The chain joins TRBV27 to TRBJ2-7; 10 nucleotides align to TRBD2. This CDR3 has 16 residues. V was clipped by 4 bases and J by 2 bases; unmatched bases: 8. Germline V gene sequence: CDR1 MNHEY, CDR2 SMNVEV (reference sequence). CDR3 bases: TGTGCCAGCAGTTCCCTAGCGGGAGAGTTAGCCTACGAGCAGTACTTC. Encoded protein: CASSSLAGELAYEQYF.

V usage is TRBV11-2 and J usage is TRBJ2-2, with D uncertain. Germline V gene data show CDR1 as SGHAT and CDR2 as FQNNGV. The CDR3 has 17 amino acids. V was trimmed by 0 bases and J by 1 base, leaving 12 bases between them. CDR3 loop: CASSLDHYAENTGELFF. CDR3 DNA: TGTGCCAGCAGCTTAGATCACTACGCGGAGAACACCGGGGAGCTGTTTTTT.

This clone was seen just once. The V and J genes are TRBV20-1 and TRBJ1-4, with D unclear. The V gene lost 6 bases and the J gene lost 6 bases, with 17 bases spanning the gap. Per the germline V gene, CDR1 is DFQATT and CDR2 is SNEGSKA (reference sequence). The CDR3 runs 14 residues. CDR3 sequence: CSASGLTFDEKLFF. The CDR3 DNA follows: TGCAGTGCAAGTGGCTTGACTTTTGATGAAAAACTGTTTTTT.

The rearrangement joins TRBV7-6 to TRBJ1-4; TRBD1 aligns across 7 bases. Germline CDR1 SGHVS, CDR2 FNYEAQ. V dropped 2 bases and J dropped 8; count of bases not matched to a gene: 5. The CDR3 is 14 residues long. CDR3 DNA sequence: TGTGCCAGCAGCTTATCACAGGGGAGGGAAAAACTGTTTTTT. Encoded protein: CASSLSQGREKLFF.

The chain recombines TRBV19 with TRBJ1-2; perhaps TRBD1 as D (6 bases). Germline CDR1 LNHDA, CDR2 SQIVND (reference sequence). CDR3 size: 14 residues. The germline V and J ends were trimmed by 5 bases and 4 bases, with 14 bases remaining between them. The CDR3 here is CASSQQGFTYGYTF. In DNA form, the CDR3 reads TGTGCCAGTAGTCAACAGGGTTTCACCTATGGCTACACCTTC.

The rearrangement uses TRBV19 and TRBJ1-1; TRBD1 matches 8 bases. Germline CDR1 and CDR2: LNHDA and SQIVND (reference sequence). This CDR3 spans 14 amino acids. With V trimmed by 2 bases and J by 5 bases, 4 bases remained unmatched. The CDR3 DNA reads as TGTGCCAGTAGTATACAGGGGGCGCGGACTGAAGCTTTCTTT. This gives the protein CASSIQGARTEAFF.

This sequence joins TRBV9 and TRBJ1-1; no definite D call. Germline V gene data show CDR1 as SGDLS and CDR2 as YYNGEE. This CDR3 is built from 13 residues. The V end was cut by 0 bases, the J end by 8 bases, with 11 bases between. Written as DNA, the CDR3 is TGTGCCAGCAGCGTAGATGGCGGATGGGAAGCTTTCTTT. It specifies CASSVDGGWEAFF.

The chain carries TRBV10-3 and TRBJ1-1; a weak D match, TRBD1 (5 bases). V lost 8 bases to trimming and J lost 3 bases, with 7 bases between them. The CDR3 extends over 11 amino acids. Germline V gives CDR1 ENHRY, CDR2 SYGVKD. CDR3 sequence: CAIRGDTEAFF. The CDR3 DNA sequence: TGTGCCATCCGGGGGGACACTGAAGCTTTCTTT.

The chain has TRBV30 and TRBJ1-1; 8 bases agree with TRBD1. The CDR3 sequence is 13 residues long. The V gene end was trimmed by 3 bases and the J gene end by 9 bases; junction bases not matched to a gene: 9. Germline CDR1 GTSNPN, CDR2 SVGIG (reference sequence). CDR3 protein: CAWRAGGFLKAFF. CDR3 coding DNA: TGTGCCTGGAGGGCAGGGGGCTTCTTAAAAGCTTTCTTT.

This chain links TRBV3-1 (or the pseudogene TRBV3-2) with TRBJ2-2, with 9 bases matching TRBD2. Germline V gene sequence: CDR1 LGHDT, CDR2 YNNKEL (reference sequence). Losses at the gene ends were 0 bases for V and 6 bases for J; bases not matched to a gene: 8. CDR3 length equals 17 residues. CDR3: CASSQDGLAGQPGELFF. CDR3 DNA sequence: TGTGCCAGCAGCCAAGACGGGCTAGCGGGGCAACCCGGGGAGCTGTTTTTT.

The chain links TRBV18 to TRBJ1-6, with TRBD1 identical over 8 bases. V shed 6 bases, J shed 6 bases, and the junction held 10 bases outside the gene matches. Germline CDR1 and CDR2: KGHSH and LQKENI. The CDR3 has 16 residues. The CDR3 DNA follows: TGTGCCAGCTCCCTCTCAAACGGACAGGGTAATTCACCCCTCCACTTT. As protein: CASSLSNGQGNSPLHF.

The chain uses TRBV6-5 and TRBJ2-2; 14 bases agree with TRBD2. CDR3 size: 15 residues. The germline V gene encodes CDR1 MNHEY and CDR2 SVGAGI. Trimming cost V 5 bases and J 12 bases; bases outside gene matches: 8. In DNA, the CDR3 is TGTGCCAGCAGTCCTGGGACTAGCGGGAGACCGAAGCTGTTTTTT. It encodes CASSPGTSGRPKLFF.

The J gene is TRBJ2-7, the V gene TRBV7-9; possible D gene TRBD1, 6 bases. The germline V gene encodes CDR1 SEHNR and CDR2 FQNEAQ (reference sequence). Trimming cost V 4 bases and J 4 bases, with 14 bases left between them. The CDR3 is made up of 14 amino acids. The chain's CDR3 is CASSSTGQLYEQYF. The CDR3 nucleotides are TGTGCCAGCAGCTCGACGGGACAATTATACGAGCAGTACTTC.

CDR3: CASSVVGSGGAGQETQYF. The DNA of the CDR3 is TGTGCCAGCAGCGTAGTAGGAAGCGGGGGGGCTGGGCAAGAGACCCAGTACTTC. The chain has TRBV9 and TRBJ2-5, with 10 bases aligning to TRBD2. The CDR3 sequence is 18 residues long. Trimming took 0 bases from V and 2 from J; bases not matched to a gene: 10. Per germline, CDR1 SGDLS and CDR2 YYNGEE.

The chain joins TRBV19 to TRBJ1-5; D not certain. This CDR3 comprises 13 residues. In germline, CDR1 is LNHDA, CDR2 SQIVND (reference sequence). Trimming pared 3 bases from V and 9 bases from J, leaving 12 bases between. The CDR3 loop is CASSIGAAWPQHF. The CDR3 coding sequence is TGTGCCAGTAGTATTGGCGCCGCCTGGCCCCAGCATTTT.